The entry that follows covers one T cell receptor beta chain sequence. The antigen remains unidentified. The PCR was carried out with 60 Vbeta primers and 13 Jbeta primers. Sequencing used immunoSEQ multiplex PCR; TCRdb keeps in-frame clones, though not all of them. This sample has more than 75,000 clones, with 74% found just once. The CDR3 has 16 amino acids. From germline, CDR1 is MNHEY and CDR2 SMNVEV (reference sequence). V lost 2 bases, J lost 5 bases, and 13 bases lay in between. The data belong to a study of cytomegalovirus exposure and HLA in healthy donors. Notes on the study in general: Fewer N-insertions (relative to the 666-donor mean) were reportedly seen in an Asian-associated ancestry cluster in a later analysis.

The chain joins TRBV27 to TRBJ2-6, with D hard to call. The material sequenced was PBMCs. This receptor was identified in a man aged 40-49 years in good health and CMV-seropositive. The CDR3 DNA sequence: TGTGCCAGCAGTTTAGGTTCGTCCGGGTGGGCCAACGTCCTGACTTTC. Amino acids: CASSLGSSGWANVLTF.